This T cell receptor (beta chain) was sequenced during a study of shared clonotypes between healthy human individuals. Points from the study as a whole: Naive subsets typically showed greater estimated richness than memory subsets. Having only a few donors restricted how much genetic and exposure-history diversity was captured.

Genomic DNA belonging to each subset was distributed in equal measure over several immunoSEQ plates. TCRdb keeps only in-frame clones here, not all; method: immunoSEQ multiplex PCR. Altogether about 1.9 million clones are present, roughly 95% being singletons, with the ten largest covering approximately 1.7%. CD8 cells regarded as naive lacked CD45RO, were positively chosen for CCR7, and omitted terminally differentiated effector memory CD45RA+ cells. As concerns this clone: What it recognizes is unknown.

Germline V gene lookup returns CDR1 MNHEY and CDR2 SVGAGI. The CDR3 spans 15 residues. V lost 0 bases, J lost 5 bases, and 5 bases stayed unmatched. This clonotype was sampled from a young man in good health. Some clones in this sample may be carry-over from other donors' samples. The chain carries TRBV6-5 and TRBJ2-3; 7 bases agree with TRBD2. Sequencing was carried out using naive CD8+ T cells from PBMCs. DNA for the CDR3: TGTGCCAGCAGTTACTCGATACTAGCGATAGATACGCAGTATTTT. Its protein product is CASSYSILAIDTQYF.